One TCR beta chain is described in this entry. Its antigen specificity is not known. The input lacks base qualities; no much larger clone sits a single base away. The CDR3 spans 13 residues, from the cysteine through the phenylalanine. Just CDR3 DNA is preserved here, 39 bases in frame from base 1. From the germline V gene, CDR1 is SQVTM and CDR2 is ANQGSEA. V and J lose 5 bases and 3 bases, and a span of 13 bases separates them. TCR cDNA was synthesized by 5'RACE template switching, through which a universal primer site and unique molecular identifiers were introduced. cDNA synthesis was primed from both the TCR alpha and TCR beta constant segments. Two PCR steps were used to amplify libraries, with sample barcodes and sequencing adapters being added in the second step. Libraries were sequenced on Illumina HiSeq 2500 (2x100 bp) or NovaSeq (2x150 bp). In the paper's pipeline: Reads were demultiplexed and collapsed into UMI consensus sequences with MIGEC, and V(D)J alignment was performed with MiXCR. Using edgeR on replicate PBMC samples, clonotypes were called vaccine-responding if FDR was below 0.01 and the log2 fold change was above 5 up to day 15. Each bulk clonotype was labeled CD4 or CD8 based on which sequenced repertoire, CD4 or CD8, contained the clonotype at higher abundance. TCRdb reprocessing: public reads trimmed at Q25 with fastp, clones called with MiXCR, in-frame beta chains kept. Rows matching on CDR3 protein sequence are summarized as one entry with the most common DNA and genes. These V and J calls rely on TCRdb rather than the paper's analysis. The sample table lists approximately 580,000 distinct CDR3 sequences, about a sixth of them with a count of one. 17% of the sample is in the top ten clones.

This sample was included in a study of T cells after yellow fever vaccination (dated by TCRdb to about 2019). General notes on the study: Libraries from fractions with low cell numbers were prepared with the SMART-Seq v4 Ultra Low Input RNA kit. Bulk PBMC replicates and cell subsets were isolated from blood drawn at multiple timepoints before and after both primary and secondary immunization. Two healthy male donors, one aged 18 to 30 and one aged 30 to 39 years, were included in the cohort. To follow T-cell clones before and after primary and booster YFV17D yellow fever vaccination, bulk TCR alpha and beta repertoires were sequenced over time.

The sample's treatment or condition, from its label and the paper: live attenuated yellow fever vaccine strain. At each blood-draw timepoint, two biological replicates of bulk PBMCs were collected. PBMCs were isolated from peripheral blood using a standard Ficoll-Paque protocol. TriZol was used to extract RNA from bulk PBMCs, CD4 and CD8 fractions, and dextramer-positive and dextramer-negative fractions. Findings and caveats that apply to the study as a whole: After the booster, most clones that had expanded after primary vaccination were detected again (over 95% of CD4 and about 88% of CD8), suggesting broad maintenance of memory. Only a couple of donors were included in the study, so the extent to which the findings can be generalized is limited. A small fraction of clonotypes showed up in both the CD4 and CD8 compartments, probably as a result of convergent recombination. Computational filtering was required because FACS-sorted repertoires could contain abundant contaminating clonotypes from the bulk population. The secondary T-cell response was found to be weaker but faster than the primary response, with a peak reached on day 5 rather than on day 15.

Sequencing was performed on PBMCs, taken less than 6 days after the first yellow fever vaccination. This receptor was identified in a man aged 18 to 29 who received the YFV17D yellow fever vaccine. Recombination joined TRBV29-1 with TRBJ1-2, with the D gene call left open. The CDR3 reads CSVYIRRDYGYTF. The nucleotides are TGCAGCGTTTATATCCGACGAGACTATGGCTACACCTTC.